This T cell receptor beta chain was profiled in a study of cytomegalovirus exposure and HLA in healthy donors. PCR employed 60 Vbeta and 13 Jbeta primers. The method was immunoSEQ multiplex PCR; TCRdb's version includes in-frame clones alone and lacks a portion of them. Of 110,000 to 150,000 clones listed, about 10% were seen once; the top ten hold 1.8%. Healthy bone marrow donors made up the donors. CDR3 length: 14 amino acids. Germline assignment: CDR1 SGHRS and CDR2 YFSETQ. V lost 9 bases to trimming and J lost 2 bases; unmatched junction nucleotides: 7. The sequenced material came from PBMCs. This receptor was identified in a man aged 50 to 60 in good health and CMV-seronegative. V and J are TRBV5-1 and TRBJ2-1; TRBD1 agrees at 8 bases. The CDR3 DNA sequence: TGCGCCACGACCCAGGGGGCCCCCTACAATGAGCAGTTCTTC. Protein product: CATTQGAPYNEQFF. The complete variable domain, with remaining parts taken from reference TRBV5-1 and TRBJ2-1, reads KAGVTQTPRYLIKTRGQQVTLSCSPISGHRSVSWYQQTPGQGLQFLFEYFSETQRNKGNFPGRFSGRQFSNSRSEMNVSTLELGDSALYLCATTQGAPYNEQFFGPGTRLTVL.